These 23 T cell receptor beta chains originate from one sample sequenced in a study of glioma-infiltrating T cells. Using RNA template, CDR3s of TCR alpha and beta were amplified with iRepertoire arm-PCR. One entry per CDR3 protein results from TCRdb running MiXCR on the multiplex PCR reads. The table lists more than 90,000 distinct CDR3 sequences, approximately 42% of them singletons. The sample was glioma tissue, nonneoplastic brain tissue, or PBMCs (not recorded which). Receptors were obtained from a human donor with low-grade glioma or glioblastoma, undergoing nonglioma brain surgery, or in good health (not recorded which).

Ten or more counts support this clonotype. The chain links TRBV12-3 or TRBV12-4 to TRBJ2-3; the D gene is possibly TRBD2 (5 bases). This CDR3 comprises 14 residues. The V end was cut by 3 bases, the J end by 4 bases, with 11 bases between. DNA of the CDR3: TGTGCCAGCAGTTTCTCAGCGGTGCCAGATACGCAGTATTTT. It translates to CASSFSAVPDTQYF.

The chain employs TRBV20-1 and TRBJ1-2, with a weak D call TRBD1 (5 bases). The length of the CDR3 is 13 residues. The V end was cut by 3 bases, the J end by 10 bases, with 18 bases between. Per the germline V gene, CDR1 is DFQATT and CDR2 is SNEGSKA (reference sequence). This chain's CDR3 is CSASGLGDYNYTF. As DNA, the CDR3 is TGCAGTGCTAGCGGTCTAGGGGACTATAACTACACCTTC.

This clonotype was picked up many times. The rearrangement uses TRBV7-2 and TRBJ2-5; no definite D call. The CDR3 loop spans 13 amino acids. V lost 1 base, J lost 5 bases, and 8 bases lay in between. CDR1 SGHTA and CDR2 FQGNSA come from the germline V gene. The CDR3 region has the DNA TGTGCCAGCAGCTTAGTCGGTGGGGAGACCCAGTACTTC. Translation: CASSLVGGETQYF.

To note about this clonotype: The junction and the germline gene differ at one end; a read error may be behind it. V usage is TRBV4-3 and J usage is TRBJ2-2; tentative D call: TRBD2 (5 bases). Germline loops: CDR1 LGHNA, CDR2 YSLEER. This CDR3 comprises 17 residues. This CDR3 reads CASGQVLKRANTGELFF. The CDR3 DNA reads as TGCGCCAGCGGCCAAGTTCTTAAGCGCGCGAACACCGGGGAACTGTTTTTT.

The J gene is TRBJ2-1, the V gene TRBV20-1, with 11 bases fitting TRBD2. With V trimmed by 0 bases and J by 5 bases, 15 bases remained unmatched. Per the germline V gene, CDR1 is DFQATT and CDR2 is SNEGSKA (reference sequence). The CDR3 length is 19 residues. The CDR3 reads CSARDWVAGGAIVHNEQFF. The CDR3 bases are TGCAGTGCTAGAGATTGGGTAGCGGGGGGGGCGATTGTCCACAATGAGCAGTTCTTC.

Many counts were recorded for this clonotype. The chain recombines TRBV11-1 with TRBJ2-1; 10 nucleotides align to TRBD2. Germline CDR1 SGHAT, CDR2 FQDESV (reference sequence). This CDR3 comprises 16 residues. Germline trimming cut 5 bases from V and 0 bases from J; bases unmatched to any gene: 4. The CDR3 DNA sequence: TGTGCCAGCAGCCTTAGCGGGAGGAGCTCCTACAATGAGCAGTTCTTC. This sequence encodes CASSLSGRSSYNEQFF.

This clonotype has at least ten counts. CDR3 region: CSARPGGGQGISPLHF. CDR3 nucleotides: TGCAGTGCTAGACCAGGTGGTGGGCAGGGAATTTCACCCCTCCACTTT. V is TRBV20-1 and J is TRBJ1-6; TRBD1 might be the D (5 bases). The CDR3 totals 16 residues. Trimming took off 2 bases at V and 9 bases at J, with 20 bases between the two ends. From germline, CDR1 is DFQATT and CDR2 SNEGSKA (reference sequence).

A note on this clonotype: One end of the junction does not line up with germline, which may come from a read error. The J gene is TRBJ2-1, the V gene TRBV6-1; D gene uncertain. Germline assignment: CDR1 MNHNS and CDR2 SASEGT. This CDR3 is built from 12 residues. CDR3 coding DNA: TGTGCCAGCACACTCCTTAGGAATGAGGAGTTCTTC. Its protein product is CASTLLRNEEFF.

The CDR3 protein is CASSPKTSGGYEQYF. The CDR3 DNA reads TGCGCCAGCAGCCCCAAGACTAGCGGGGGCTACGAGCAGTACTTC. The chain carries TRBV4-1 and TRBJ2-7; TRBD2 agrees at 12 bases. The CDR3 covers 15 residues. The J segment lost 3 bases and the V segment lost 4 bases, leaving 4 bases of the junction unmatched. Germline CDR1 reads MGHRA; CDR2 reads YSYEKL.

This clonotype was detected many times. The chain uses TRBV10-3 and TRBJ2-1; 10 bases are shared with TRBD2. The V segment lost 4 bases and the J segment 7 bases; nucleotides outside the gene matches: 7. Germline V CDR1 and CDR2: ENHRY, SYGVKD. This CDR3 has 15 residues. The CDR3 nucleotides read TGTGCCATCAGTGTTCTAGCGGGAGAGGGTAATGAGCAGTTCTTC. It is translated as CAISVLAGEGNEQFF.

Points on this clonotype: A much larger clone sits a single nucleotide away, making a read error possible. V and J are TRBV2 and TRBJ1-1; D is undetermined. The V gene's germline CDR1 is SNHLY and CDR2 FYNNEI. The CDR3 runs to 14 residues. CDR3 residues: CASSPTGSSTEALF. The CDR3 DNA is TGTGCCAGCAGCCCCACGGGATCTAGTACTGAAGCTTTGTTT.

Ten or more counts support this clonotype. This chain uses TRBV28 with TRBJ1-2, with D hard to call. V lost 4 bases, J lost 7 bases, and 10 bases lay in between. The germline V gene encodes CDR1 MDHEN and CDR2 SYDVKM. CDR3 size: 12 residues. CDR3 bases: TGTGCCAGCAGTTCTAACACCTTTGGCTACACCTTC. Encoded protein: CASSSNTFGYTF.

Of note for this clonotype: The junction differs from germline at one of its ends, possibly a read error. This chain joins TRBV20-1 and TRBJ2-3, with TRBD2 identical over 9 bases. The CDR3 runs to 15 residues. Germline V gene lookup returns CDR1 DFQATT and CDR2 SNEGSKA (reference sequence). The CDR3 DNA reads TGCAGTACTAGAGCGACTAGCGGAGGCACAGATACGAAGTATTTT. Amino acids: CSTRATSGGTDTKYF.

In regard to this clonotype: With a much larger clone just one base away, this may be a read error. This chain links TRBV29-1 with TRBJ1-5; the match to TRBD1 covers 7 bases. The CDR3 loop spans 12 amino acids. The germline gives CDR1 SQVTM, CDR2 ANQGSEA. CDR3 DNA: TGCGGCGTCGGGACAGTCAATCAGCCCCAGCATTTT. Translating it yields CGVGTVNQPQHF. Together with reference TRBV29-1 and TRBJ1-5, the CDR3 gives the full variable domain: SAVISQKPSRDICQRGTSLTIQCQVDSQVTMMFWYRQQPGQSLTLIATANQGSEATYESGFVIDKFPISRPNLTFSTLTVSNMSPEDSSIYLCGVGTVNQPQHFGDGTRLSIL.

This clonotype was detected many times. The genes are TRBV2 and TRBJ2-3, with 8 bases fitting TRBD2. V shed 7 bases and J 4 bases; nucleotides not matched to a gene: 1. Germline assignment: CDR1 SNHLY and CDR2 FYNNEI. The CDR3 totals 12 residues. In nucleotides, the CDR3 is TGTGCCAGCAAACTAGCGGCAGATACGCAGTATTTT. Residues: CASKLAADTQYF.

Ten or more counts support this clonotype. The V gene is TRBV10-3, the J gene TRBJ2-4; 8 bases line up with TRBD2. The J segment lost 2 bases and the V segment lost 5 bases, leaving 8 bases of the junction unmatched. CDR1 ENHRY and CDR2 SYGVKD come from the germline V gene. The CDR3 spans 16 residues. DNA for the CDR3: TGTGCCATCAGTCAACTTCCTAGCGGGCCCAAAAACATTCAGTACTTC. Encoded protein: CAISQLPSGPKNIQYF.

With regard to this clonotype: This may stem from a read error, because a much larger clone lies one nucleotide away. The V and J genes are TRBV15 and TRBJ2-5; 10 bases are shared with TRBD2. CDR1 and CDR2 (germline): LNHNV, YYDKDF (reference sequence). This CDR3 is 18 amino acids long. V shed 0 bases and J 3 bases; nucleotides not matched to a gene: 10. CDR3 coding DNA: TGTGCCACCAGCAGAGATACCCTAGCGGGAGCACCCAAAGAGACCCAGTACTTC. Protein: CATSRDTLAGAPKETQYF. Looking up the rest from reference TRBV15 and TRBJ2-5 gives the full variable domain: DAMVIQNPRYQVTQFGKPVTLSCSQTLNHNVMYWYQQKSSQAPKLLFHYYDKDFNNEADTPDNFQSRRPNTSFCFLDIRSPGLGDTAMYLCATSRDTLAGAPKETQYFGPGTRLLVL.

Remarks on this clonotype: The junction and the germline gene differ at one end; a read error may be behind it. The chain recombines TRBV4-3 with TRBJ1-2; D is undetermined. Germline V gene lookup returns CDR1 LGHNA and CDR2 YSLEER. The CDR3 is 15 amino acids. The CDR3 nucleotides are TGCTCCCTCCTCCCAGAGTCTTTCCCTCCCTCTGGCTCCCCCTTC. Protein product: CSLLPESFPPSGSPF.

The chain uses TRBV6-1 and TRBJ2-5; 8 nucleotides match TRBD1. This CDR3 is 13 amino acids long. The V segment lost 6 bases and the J segment 7 bases; nucleotides outside the gene matches: 7. Germline V gene sequence: CDR1 MNHNS, CDR2 SASEGT. CDR3: CASRAGQGRTQYF. The CDR3, as DNA: TGTGCCAGCAGGGCAGGACAGGGCCGGACCCAGTACTTC.

This clonotype was seen many times. CDR3 nucleotide sequence: TGCGCCAGCAGCCACCCAGGGGGATTTGGGGCCAACGTCCTGACTTTC. Encoded protein: CASSHPGGFGANVLTF. The rearrangement links TRBV4-1 to TRBJ2-6; 7 positions match TRBD1. Unmatched junction bases numbered 5, after V lost 3 bases and J lost 3 bases. The CDR3 sequence is 16 residues long. CDR1 and CDR2 from the germline V gene are MGHRA and YSYEKL.

This chain connects TRBV25-1 to TRBJ1-1; D remains ambiguous. This CDR3 comprises 13 residues. CDR1 and CDR2 (germline): MGHDK, SYGVNS. Trimming left V 0 bases short and J 1 base short, with 3 bases between. This CDR3 is CASSEYPNTEAFF. CDR3 nucleotides: TGTGCCAGCAGTGAATATCCGAACACTGAAGCTTTCTTT. The variable domain in full, completed from reference TRBV25-1 and TRBJ1-1, reads EADIYQTPRYLVIGTGKKITLECSQTMGHDKMYWYQQDPGMELHLIHYSYGVNSTEKGDLSSESTVSRIRTEHFPLTLESARPSHTSQYLCASSEYPNTEAFFGQGTRLTVV.

This clonotype appeared a single time. An end of the junction does not agree with germline; a read error may underlie this. The chain is built from TRBV20-1 and TRBJ2-3; D possibly corresponds to TRBD1 (6 bases). Germline loops: CDR1 DFQATT, CDR2 SNEGSKA (reference sequence). CDR3 length: 15 amino acids. As DNA, the CDR3 is TGCAGTGGTACCGGAGCAGGGGCCAGCACAGATACGCAGTGTTTT. Translation: CSGTGAGASTDTQCF.

The V and J genes are TRBV27 and TRBJ2-7; D gene ambiguous. The V gene lost 2 bases and the J gene lost 4 bases, with 12 bases spanning the gap. The CDR3 loop spans 14 amino acids. Germline V CDR1 and CDR2: MNHEY, SMNVEV (reference sequence). In DNA, the CDR3 is TGTGCCAGCAGTTTACTGGGCAGGAATTACGAGCAGTACTTC. Translation gives CASSLLGRNYEQYF.